These 5 T cell receptor beta chains share one sample of origin, sequenced in a study of ipilimumab plus nivolumab after autologous stem cell transplantation. Sequencing was performed with immunoSEQ multiplex PCR; in TCRdb, only in-frame clones are kept and a portion is missing. The data contain 84,000 or so clones, about 83% of them singletons. Sequenced material: PBMCs, taken in a trial of ipilimumab plus nivolumab as post-transplant consolidation. These receptors all come from a male donor with diffuse large B-cell lymphoma.

The chain combines TRBV7-2 with TRBJ2-1; D unresolved. The length of the CDR3 is 13 residues. V was pared by 1 base and J by 10 bases, with 11 bases between. Germline V CDR1 and CDR2: SGHTA, FQGNSA. DNA of the CDR3: TGTGCCAGCAGCTTAGACGGTCTCCGGGAGCAGTTCTTC. The encoded protein is CASSLDGLREQFF.

The chain joins TRBV19 to TRBJ1-2, with TRBD1 identical over 9 bases. Germline CDR1 and CDR2: LNHDA and SQIVND (reference sequence). The CDR3 covers 14 residues. J was trimmed by 6 bases and V by 5 bases; bases with no gene match: 7. This chain's CDR3 is CASSSLDRGDGYTF. CDR3 in DNA: TGTGCCAGTAGTTCCCTGGACAGGGGAGATGGCTACACCTTC.

The chain is built from TRBV5-6 and TRBJ1-5, with unresolved D. The ends were cut back, 1 base at V and 2 bases at J, with 10 bases in the middle. Germline V gives CDR1 SGHDT, CDR2 YYEEEE. This CDR3 contains 15 residues. The CDR3 is CASSLRLWGNQPQHF. The CDR3 DNA reads as TGTGCCAGCAGCTTGCGTCTCTGGGGCAATCAGCCCCAGCATTTT. The full variable domain, with the rest looked up from reference TRBV5-6 and TRBJ1-5, is DAGVTQSPTHLIKTRGQQVTLRCSPKSGHDTVSWYQQALGQGPQFIFQYYEEEERQRGNFPDRFSGHQFPNYSSELNVNALLLGDSALYLCASSLRLWGNQPQHFGDGTRLSIL.

This clone turned up a few times. The rearrangement joins TRBV13 to TRBJ1-3; D remains ambiguous. In germline, CDR1 is PRHDT, CDR2 FYEKMQ (reference sequence). The ends were cut back, 3 bases at V and 3 bases at J, with 3 bases in the middle. The CDR3 length is 12 residues. The chain's CDR3 is CASSFSGNTIYF. The CDR3 bases are TGTGCCAGCAGCTTTAGTGGAAACACCATATATTTT. The variable domain in full, completed from reference TRBV13 and TRBJ1-3, reads AAGVIQSPRHLIKEKRETATLKCYPIPRHDTVYWYQQGPGQDPQFLISFYEKMQSDKGSIPDRFSAQQFSDYHSELNMSSLELGDSALYFCASSFSGNTIYFGEGSWLTVV.

The rearrangement links TRBV4-2 to TRBJ2-2, with D perhaps TRBD2 (6 bases). The CDR3 loop spans 16 amino acids. Germline CDR1 is LGHNA and CDR2 is YNFKEQ. Between the trimmed V and J ends, which lost 1 base and 3 bases, there was a span of 12 bases. The CDR3 DNA sequence: TGTGCCAGCAGCCAAGTAAGAGGGACTGACACCGGGGAGCTGTTTTTT. Translating it yields CASSQVRGTDTGELFF.